This T cell receptor beta chain was documented in a study of identical twins. This clonotype was detected a few times. The V and J ends lost 6 bases and 8 bases respectively, with 11 bases between them. The CDR3 spans 11 residues. Germline V gives CDR1 DFQATT, CDR2 SNEGSKA (reference sequence). TCRdb re-analysed the 5' RACE reads in MiXCR, keeping a single row per CDR3 protein. The data show roughly 470,000 distinct CDR3 sequences, with around 15% seen just once and approximately 1% held by the top ten. The sample also formed part of further work on yellow fever vaccine responses in identical twins.

The chain employs TRBV20-1 and TRBJ2-1, with no clear D. The sequenced sample consisted of CD4+ T cells sorted from blood. This clonotype originated in a woman aged 18-30 years in good health. CDR3 residues: CSARRFDEQFF. CDR3 nucleotide sequence: TGCAGTGCCCGGAGATTCGATGAGCAGTTCTTC.